The 17 T cell receptor beta chains listed next were all sequenced from one sample in a study of OX40 agonist ivuxolimab in advanced cancers. Generated by immunoSEQ multiplex PCR, the TCRdb table keeps only in-frame clones and is missing some. The table includes over 25,000 clones, 86% detected once. Sequenced here: CD4+ or CD8+ T cells sorted from blood, sampled in a trial of the OX40 agonist ivuxolimab. These receptors all stem from an adult with an advanced solid tumor such as melanoma, head and neck, liver or kidney cancer.

The chain joins TRBV4-1 to TRBJ2-2; 9 bases fit TRBD2. With 6 bases clipped from V and 5 bases from J, the junction kept 13 bases outside the gene matches. In germline, CDR1 is MGHRA, CDR2 YSYEKL. The CDR3 runs 17 residues. CDR3 sequence: CASSPGGAGGGTGELFF. The CDR3 coding sequence is TGCGCCAGCAGTCCTGGGGGAGCGGGAGGTGGGACCGGGGAGCTGTTTTTT.

J is TRBJ1-2 and V is TRBV15, with D possibly TRBD1 on 6 matching bases. The CDR3 runs to 16 residues. Germline V CDR1 and CDR2: LNHNV, YYDKDF (reference sequence). V was trimmed by 2 bases and J by 4 bases, leaving 17 bases between them. The CDR3 reads CATSRSNREPIYGYTF. The CDR3 nucleotides are TGTGCCACCAGCAGATCCAACAGGGAGCCTATCTATGGCTACACCTTC.

V is TRBV19 and J is TRBJ2-6, with D hard to call. V was shortened by 11 bases and J by 0 bases, with 14 bases between the two germline ends. CDR3 length: 15 amino acids. Germline V lookup: CDR1 LNHDA, CDR2 SQIVND (reference sequence). CDR3 in DNA: TGTGCCTCCCAGACACCCAGCTCTGGGGCCAACGTCCTGACTTTC. Protein product: CASQTPSSGANVLTF.

CDR3 amino acids: CASRDLRDRDNQPQHF. DNA of the CDR3: TGTGCCAGCAGGGATCTAAGGGACAGGGACAATCAGCCCCAGCATTTT. J is TRBJ1-5 and V is TRBV2, with 9 bases fitting TRBD1. With V trimmed by 6 bases and J by 3 bases, 9 bases remained unmatched. This CDR3 contains 16 residues. Germline CDR1 SNHLY, CDR2 FYNNEI.

This clone has more than one count but fewer than ten. This chain connects TRBV28 to TRBJ2-7; D gene ambiguous. The CDR3 has 12 amino acids. Germline values: CDR1 MDHEN, CDR2 SYDVKM. Trimming removed 4 bases from V and 4 bases from J, with 8 bases in between. The CDR3, as DNA: TGTGCCAGCAGTTATACGGTATACGAGCAGTACTTC. Protein: CASSYTVYEQYF.

The count of this clone is one. The CDR3 spells CASSDLESSYNEQFF. DNA of the CDR3: TGTGCCAGCAGCGATCTAGAAAGCTCCTACAATGAGCAGTTCTTC. This chain joins TRBV14 and TRBJ2-1, with D unclear. The CDR3 length is 15 residues. Germline loops: CDR1 SGHDN, CDR2 FVKESK. Trimming left V 5 bases short and J 0 bases short, with 11 bases between.

The chain employs TRBV7-8 and TRBJ2-5, with 7 bases lining up with TRBD1. Germline CDR1 SGHVS, CDR2 FQNEAQ. V dropped 6 bases and J dropped 1; count of bases not matched to a gene: 8. The CDR3 is made up of 15 amino acids. The CDR3 spells CASRRQQGRQETQYF. The CDR3 DNA follows: TGTGCCAGCAGACGCCAACAGGGGCGCCAAGAGACCCAGTACTTC.

This sequence joins TRBV7-9 and TRBJ2-7; 8 bases match TRBD1. Germline CDR1 reads SEHNR; CDR2 reads FQNEAQ (reference sequence). Trimming at V came to 5 bases and at J to 7 bases, leaving 4 bases not matched to a gene. The CDR3 runs to 12 residues. Written as DNA, the CDR3 is TGTGCCAGCAGCCAAACAGGGGGAGAGCAGTACTTC. Protein sequence: CASSQTGGEQYF. Based on the CDR3 plus reference TRBV7-9 and TRBJ2-7, the full variable domain is DTGVSQNPRHKITKRGQNVTFRCDPISEHNRLYWYRQTLGQGPEFLTYFQNEAQLEKSRLLSDRFSAERPKGSFSTLEIQRTEQGDSAMYLCASSQTGGEQYFGPGTRLTVT.

This chain connects TRBV25-1 to TRBJ1-6, with D tentatively TRBD1 (6 bases). CDR1 is MGHDK, CDR2 SYGVNS, per germline. The CDR3 is 14 residues long. The germline V and J ends were trimmed by 2 bases and 7 bases, with 9 bases remaining between them. The CDR3 region has the DNA TGTGCCAGCAGTGAAAGGCAGGGGAATTCACCCCTCCACTTT. It encodes CASSERQGNSPLHF.

The chain has TRBV2 and TRBJ2-7; tentatively, D is TRBD1 (5 bases). In germline, CDR1 is SNHLY, CDR2 FYNNEI. The CDR3 loop spans 12 amino acids. Trimming stripped 5 bases from V and 3 bases from J, with 8 bases between. In nucleotides, the CDR3 is TGTGCCAGCAGTTCTAGGGGCTACGAGCAGTACTTC. Protein: CASSSRGYEQYF.

The chain carries TRBV18 and TRBJ2-1, with D unclear. Deletions cut 2 bases from V and 8 bases from J, with 4 bases between. The V gene's germline CDR1 is KGHSH and CDR2 LQKENI. This CDR3 contains 11 residues. CDR3 sequence (DNA): TGTGCCAGCTCACCAGGATATGAGCAGTTCTTC. It translates to CASSPGYEQFF.

The chain is built from TRBV5-6 and TRBJ1-1; no reliable D call. V was trimmed by 2 bases and J by 6 bases, leaving 14 bases between them. This CDR3 has 14 residues. Germline CDR1 is SGHDT and CDR2 is YYEEEE. The CDR3 bases are TGTGCCAGCAGCTTCCCGAGGATTTTCGCTGAAGCTTTCTTT. Protein sequence: CASSFPRIFAEAFF.

V gene TRBV6-1 combines with J gene TRBJ2-1; TRBD2 might be the D (7 bases). V lost 4 bases and J 15 bases, leaving 28 bases between the germline ends. Germline V gives CDR1 MNHNS, CDR2 SASEGT. The CDR3 extends over 16 amino acids. The CDR3 coding sequence is TGTGCCAGCAGTGGGCTGACAGGAAACTTAGCGGGTCAAATGTTCTTC. The encoded protein is CASSGLTGNLAGQMFF.

This chain uses TRBV29-1 with TRBJ1-3; D unresolved. CDR3 size: 14 residues. Germline V gene data show CDR1 as SQVTM and CDR2 as ANQGSEA. The ends were cut back, 1 base at V and 0 bases at J, with 7 bases in the middle. The CDR3 is CSVEGFTSGNTIYF. In DNA form, the CDR3 reads TGCAGCGTTGAAGGATTTACCTCTGGAAACACCATATATTTT.

The V and J genes are TRBV9 and TRBJ2-1; the match to TRBD1 covers 8 bases. J lost 7 bases, V lost 0 bases, and 6 bases had no gene match. CDR1 is SGDLS and CDR2 is YYNGEE in the germline V gene. The CDR3 loop spans 15 amino acids. Here the CDR3 reads CASSVEQGVENEQFF. The CDR3 nucleotides read TGTGCCAGCAGCGTAGAACAGGGGGTAGAAAATGAGCAGTTCTTC.

The chain combines TRBV11-2 with TRBJ2-3; D remains ambiguous. Germline V gene sequence: CDR1 SGHAT, CDR2 FQNNGV. Trimming stripped 5 bases from V and 0 bases from J, with 12 bases between. The CDR3 length is 15 residues. The CDR3 loop reads CASSPEFTSTDTQYF. The CDR3 nucleotides are TGTGCCAGCAGCCCCGAATTCACTAGCACAGATACGCAGTATTTT. Supplemented by reference TRBV11-2 and TRBJ2-3, the full variable domain reads EAGVAQSPRYKIIEKRQSVAFWCNPISGHATLYWYQQILGQGPKLLIQFQNNGVVDDSQLPKDRFSAERLKGVDSTLKIQPAKLEDSAVYLCASSPEFTSTDTQYFGPGTRLTVL.

This chain links TRBV5-1 with TRBJ1-6; no clear D gene. Trimming pared 1 base from V and 0 bases from J, leaving 5 bases between. CDR1 and CDR2 from the germline V gene are SGHRS and YFSETQ. This CDR3 contains 15 residues. In nucleotides, the CDR3 is TGCGCCAGCAGCTTGCAGGCCTCCTATAATTCACCCCTCCACTTT. It yields the protein CASSLQASYNSPLHF.